The T cell receptor (beta chain) described here comes from a study of blood T cell repertoires in COVID-19. V gave up 0 bases and J gave up 3 bases, with 12 bases separating them. Germline V gene data show CDR1 as SGHTS and CDR2 as YDEGEE. There are 15 residues in the CDR3. This clone was recorded a few times. Per the authors' pipeline: How many nucleated cells were present was estimated from reference gene primer amplification. Generated by immunoSEQ multiplex PCR, the TCRdb table keeps only in-frame clones and is missing some. V, J and clone size derive from that table, while D and trimming were established from the DNA sequence. The data contain a few hundred thousand clones, 88% of them seen just once; the ten biggest clones take up about 1.2%.

Specimen: PBMCs or T cells enriched from blood (not recorded which). This sequence was found in a woman between 18 and 29 years old who had recovered from COVID-19. V gene TRBV5-8 combines with J gene TRBJ1-2; a possible D gene is TRBD1 (6 bases). The CDR3 sequence: CASSLELRGHYGYTF. CDR3 DNA sequence: TGTGCCAGCAGCTTGGAGCTCAGGGGCCACTATGGCTACACCTTC.